Shown below are 16 T cell receptor beta chains from a single sample sequenced in a study of T cells after yellow fever vaccination. TCRdb re-called the 5' RACE reads through MiXCR, storing one row per CDR3 protein. The profile shows just over 25,000 distinct CDR3 sequences, under 5.5% of them singletons. The sequencing used PBMCs, either bulk or a sorted T-cell subset (CD4+, CD8+, memory, or dextramer-sorted; not recorded which), collected 15 days after the yellow fever booster vaccination. The receptor source for this set is a man under 40 who received the YFV17D yellow fever vaccine.

This clonotype appeared many times. The chain is built from TRBV25-1 and TRBJ2-2; 7 bases match TRBD1. The germline gives CDR1 MGHDK, CDR2 SYGVNS. CDR3 size: 14 residues. Trimming took 7 bases from V and 5 from J; bases not matched to a gene: 7. This chain's CDR3 is CASTRTGGTGELFF. CDR3 DNA: TGTGCCAGCACCCGGACAGGAGGAACCGGGGAGCTGTTTTTT.

This clonotype qualifies as medium-sized. The rearrangement links TRBV10-3 to TRBJ2-7; no definite D call. Germline values: CDR1 ENHRY, CDR2 SYGVKD. V lost 5 bases and J lost 5, with 16 bases in between. The CDR3 totals 14 residues. Here the CDR3 reads CAISTGPDAHEQYF. DNA of the CDR3: TGTGCCATCAGTACTGGGCCCGATGCCCACGAGCAGTACTTC.

This clonotype was counted at least ten times. This chain joins TRBV27 and TRBJ1-2; 7 bases align to TRBD1. Germline CDR1 reads MNHEY; CDR2 reads SMNVEV (reference sequence). The CDR3 consists of 14 residues. The V segment lost 5 bases and the J segment 8 bases; nucleotides outside the gene matches: 11. CDR3 DNA sequence: TGTGCCAGCAGTGCAAACGACAGGGCACGGGGCTACACCTTC. This codes for CASSANDRARGYTF.

In this sample, this clonotype turned up many times. J is TRBJ2-7 and V is TRBV5-1, with D unresolved. Germline assignment: CDR1 SGHRS and CDR2 YFSETQ. There are 15 residues in the CDR3. Trimming pared 0 bases from V and 2 bases from J, leaving 12 bases between. The CDR3 DNA follows: TGCGCCAGCAGCTTGGCGGCAGGACCGACCTACGAGCAGTACTTC. Encoded protein: CASSLAAGPTYEQYF.

In this sample, this clonotype turned up many times. V gene TRBV3-1 combines with J gene TRBJ2-1, with D possibly being TRBD2 (6 bases). Germline lookup yields CDR1 LGHDT and CDR2 YNNKEL (reference sequence). Trimming shortened V by 4 bases and J by 0 bases, and 10 bases separated the two germline ends. The CDR3 covers 15 residues. The CDR3 DNA is TGTGCCAGCAGCCGGGGACTTAGCTCCTACAATGAGCAGTTCTTC. Amino acids: CASSRGLSSYNEQFF.

In its sample, this clonotype was seen many times. The chain is built from TRBV30 and TRBJ1-2; D not resolved. V shed 0 bases and J shed 7 bases, with 6 bases lying between them. In germline, CDR1 is GTSNPN, CDR2 SVGIG (reference sequence). There are 11 residues in the CDR3. CDR3 nucleotides: TGTGCCTGGAGTGTTTTCCGTGGCTACACCTTC. Translation gives CAWSVFRGYTF. The full variable domain, completed using reference TRBV30 and TRBJ1-2, is SQTIHQWPATLVQPVGSPLSLECTVEGTSNPNLYWYRQAAGRGLQLLFYSVGIGQISSEVPQNLSASRPQDRQFILSSKKLLLSDSGFYLCAWSVFRGYTFGSGTRLTVV.

This clonotype was observed at least ten times. V gene TRBV20-1 combines with J gene TRBJ1-2; 7 positions match TRBD1. CDR1 is DFQATT and CDR2 is SNEGSKA in the germline V gene (reference sequence). This CDR3 has 14 residues. V lost 1 base, J lost 2 bases, and 4 bases stayed unmatched. CDR3 DNA sequence: TGCAGTGCTAGAGGACAGGGCCAAAACTATGGCTACACCTTC. This translates into CSARGQGQNYGYTF.

This clonotype was observed at least ten times. This chain links TRBV4-3 with TRBJ2-1, with 7 bases aligning to TRBD2. The CDR3 runs to 16 residues. V lost 0 bases to trimming and J lost 9 bases; unmatched junction nucleotides: 11. The V gene's germline CDR1 is LGHNA and CDR2 YSLEER. The CDR3: CASSQDLAGVRLEQFF. The DNA of the CDR3 is TGCGCCAGCAGCCAAGATTTGGCGGGAGTACGTCTTGAGCAGTTCTTC.

In its sample, this clonotype was seen many times. The CDR3 bases are TGTGCCAGCAGGGGACTAACCAGCTCCTACAATGAGCAGTTCTTC. Its protein product is CASRGLTSSYNEQFF. This chain links TRBV6-2 or TRBV6-3 with TRBJ2-1; 7 positions match TRBD2. The junction had 5 bases not matched to a gene; V was cut back by 6 bases and J by 0 bases. There are 15 residues in the CDR3. Germline loops: CDR1 MNHEY, CDR2 SVGEGT.

This clonotype was detected ten times or more. V and J are TRBV6-2 or TRBV6-3 and TRBJ2-3; weak D call: TRBD1 (6 bases). This CDR3 is built from 12 residues. CDR1 is MNHEY, CDR2 SVGEGT, per germline. The ends were cut back, 4 bases at V and 4 bases at J, with 6 bases in the middle. For the CDR3, the DNA is TGTGCCAGCAGTTGGGGGCCAGATACGCAGTATTTT. Translation: CASSWGPDTQYF.

At least ten counts were recorded for this clonotype. The chain carries TRBV5-1 and TRBJ1-3; D is uncertain. The CDR3 is 15 amino acids. V was trimmed by 1 base and J by 0 bases, leaving 8 bases between them. Germline assignment: CDR1 SGHRS and CDR2 YFSETQ. CDR3 residues: CASSLYSASGNTIYF. CDR3 sequence (DNA): TGCGCCAGCAGCTTGTATTCTGCCTCTGGAAACACCATATATTTT.

The sample holds many counts of this clonotype. The genes are TRBV2 and TRBJ1-4; D might be TRBD1 (5 bases). V lost 0 bases and J lost 5, with 10 bases in between. The CDR3 sequence is 15 residues long. Germline CDR1 is SNHLY and CDR2 is FYNNEI. CDR3 region: CASSEAGTGNEKLFF. CDR3 DNA sequence: TGTGCCAGCAGTGAAGCGGGGACGGGGAATGAAAAACTGTTTTTT.

This clonotype has a count of ten or more. For the CDR3, the DNA is TGCGCCAGCAGCCAAGACGGGGTTGGGAAACTGTTTTTT. The encoded protein is CASSQDGVGKLFF. The chain employs TRBV4-3 and TRBJ1-4; D is unclear. The germline V and J ends were trimmed by 0 bases and 11 bases, with 10 bases remaining between them. Germline values: CDR1 LGHNA, CDR2 YSLEER. The CDR3 loop spans 13 amino acids.

In regard to this clonotype: This could be a read error, since a much larger clone is one nucleotide away. The chain recombines TRBV20-1 with TRBJ1-5; D gene ambiguous. The CDR3 is 12 residues long. Trimming cost V 3 bases and J 3 bases, with 6 bases left between them. Germline V gene lookup returns CDR1 DFQATT and CDR2 SNEGSKA (reference sequence). The CDR3 is CSARRVNQPQHF. In DNA, the CDR3 is TGCAGTGCTAGGAGGGTCAATCAGCCCCAGCATTTT.

This clonotype was picked up many times. V gene TRBV15 combines with J gene TRBJ2-5; TRBD1 or TRBD2 may be the D gene (5 bases each). V lost 0 bases to trimming and J lost 4 bases, with 9 bases between them. The germline V gene has CDR1 LNHNV and CDR2 YYDKDF (reference sequence). This CDR3 has 14 residues. The CDR3 DNA follows: TGTGCCACCAGCAGAGAGGGGACCTCAGAGACCCAGTACTTC. The encoded protein is CATSREGTSETQYF.

To note about this clonotype: At one boundary the junction diverges from the germline segment, which might be a read error. This sequence joins TRBV4-2 and TRBJ2-3; D may be TRBD2 (6 bases). The CDR3 covers 16 residues. Germline-derived CDR1 and CDR2 are LGHNA and YNFKEQ. The CDR3, as DNA: TGTGCCACCAGCCAAGAGCTGACTAGTTTGACGGATACGCAGTATTTT. It specifies CATSQELTSLTDTQYF.